The 14 T cell receptor beta chains in this list originate from one sample, sequenced in a study of T cell repertoires in cytomegalovirus infection (dated by TCRdb to between 2018 and 2020). The sample's treatment or condition label is to be understood as: in vitro stimulation with specific CMV peptide epitopes to enrich CMV-specific T cells. Sequencing was carried out with an Illumina HiSeq 1500. The public reads were reprocessed in TCRdb via fastp at Q25 and MiXCR, keeping in-frame beta chains. Here each entry gathers all rows of one CDR3 protein and keeps the most common genes and DNA. Here the sample has some 940,000 distinct CDR3 sequences; 30% to 40% occur a single time. The ten largest clones take up around 15% of the sample. These receptors lack a known antigen. The sequenced sample was cultured CD8+ T cells from PBMCs, obtained from culture after CMV antigen stimulation. Receptors were obtained from a human donor in good health (CMV status not recorded). Some clones in this sample may be carry-over from other donors' samples.

V gene TRBV5-4 combines with J gene TRBJ1-2, with 7 bases identical to TRBD1. The CDR3 runs 15 residues. V was clipped by 4 bases and J by 7 bases; unmatched bases: 13. Per germline, CDR1 SGHNT and CDR2 YYREEE (reference sequence). DNA of the CDR3: TGTGCCAGCAGCGGTACAGGGGTGATAGGTGGTGGCTACACCTTC. Amino acid sequence: CASSGTGVIGGGYTF.

This clonotype showed up just a few times. The chain has TRBV27 and TRBJ2-1; tentative D call: TRBD2 (6 bases). Trimming stripped 7 bases from V and 10 bases from J, with 29 bases between. The length of the CDR3 is 17 residues. Per the germline V gene, CDR1 is MNHEY and CDR2 is SMNVEV (reference sequence). The DNA for the CDR3 is TGTGCCAGCACCATGGGGGGTGGTAACAGACTCTGGACCGAGCAGTTCTTC. It codes for CASTMGGGNRLWTEQFF.

The chain couples TRBV15 to TRBJ1-1, with D unresolved. The germline V gene encodes CDR1 LNHNV and CDR2 YYDKDF (reference sequence). This CDR3 comprises 14 residues. V dropped 1 base and J dropped 1 base, with 7 bases sitting between them. DNA for the CDR3: TGTGCCACCAGCAGAGCCAGCACGAACACTGAAGCTTTCTTT. It translates to CATSRASTNTEAFF.

The rearrangement joins TRBV5-4 to TRBJ2-1, with D perhaps TRBD2 (7 bases). V dropped 1 base and J dropped 6 bases, with 17 bases sitting between them. The germline V gene has CDR1 SGHNT and CDR2 YYREEE (reference sequence). There are 16 residues in the CDR3. For the CDR3, the DNA is TGTGCCAGCAGCTTGAGTCCAAGGGGGGGTTTCAATGAGCAGTTCTTC. Encoded protein: CASSLSPRGGFNEQFF.

This clonotype was counted only a few times. This chain links TRBV6-6 with TRBJ1-1, with TRBD1 as a possible D gene (5 bases). This CDR3 contains 13 residues. The V gene's germline CDR1 is MNHNY and CDR2 SVGAGI (reference sequence). With 3 bases removed from V and 6 bases from J, the gap between germline ends came to 11 bases. CDR3 bases: TGTGCCAGCAGTTATCGGGGGTTCCCTGAAGCTTTCTTT. Protein: CASSYRGFPEAFF.

This clonotype was found a few times. This chain connects TRBV5-6 to TRBJ2-5; 7 nucleotides line up with TRBD1. Germline V CDR1 and CDR2: SGHDT, YYEEEE. The CDR3 runs 16 residues. Trimming cost V 1 base and J 3 bases; bases outside gene matches: 9. DNA for the CDR3: TGTGCCAGCAGCTTGCGAAGGGGGCGTTTAAAAGAGACCCAGTACTTC. Protein sequence: CASSLRRGRLKETQYF. Variable domain in full (rest from reference TRBV5-6 and TRBJ2-5): DAGVTQSPTHLIKTRGQQVTLRCSPKSGHDTVSWYQQALGQGPQFIFQYYEEEERQRGNFPDRFSGHQFPNYSSELNVNALLLGDSALYLCASSLRRGRLKETQYFGPGTRLLVL.

The gene calls are TRBV7-4 and TRBJ2-1, with TRBD1 as a possible D gene (6 bases). Germline V gives CDR1 SGHVT, CDR2 SQSDAQ. The CDR3 length is 16 residues. Trimming took 5 bases from V and 3 from J, leaving 17 bases between them. DNA of the CDR3: TGTGCCAGCAGCCCCCCGACAGGTTTTAGCTACAATGAGCAGTTCTTC. It specifies CASSPPTGFSYNEQFF.

The V gene is TRBV6-2 or TRBV6-3, the J gene TRBJ2-1, with D hard to call. Trimming took off 2 bases at V and 8 bases at J, with 10 bases between the two ends. Germline-derived CDR1 and CDR2 are MNHEY and SVGEGT. CDR3 size: 13 residues. The CDR3 DNA follows: TGTGCCAGCAGTTACAGGCACTTGGATGAGCAGTTCTTC. Protein product: CASSYRHLDEQFF.

The V call is TRBV5-1, the J call TRBJ2-2, with D possibly TRBD1 on 6 matching bases. From germline, CDR1 is SGHRS and CDR2 YFSETQ. V was pared by 4 bases and J by 1 base, with 17 bases between. CDR3 size: 17 residues. CDR3 coding DNA: TGCGCCAGCAGCCCGACGCTGGGGGCGGTGAACACCGGGGAGCTGTTTTTT. Translating gives CASSPTLGAVNTGELFF.

This rearrangement joins TRBV28 to TRBJ2-7; possible D gene TRBD2, 7 bases. The CDR3 consists of 14 residues. The germline gives CDR1 MDHEN, CDR2 SYDVKM. CDR3 residues: CANSPRGATYEQYV. Written as DNA, the CDR3 is TGTGCCAACAGTCCCCGGGGGGCTACCTACGAGCAGTACGTC.

This clonotype was detected once. An end of the junction does not agree with germline; a read error may underlie this. This chain uses TRBV6-6 with TRBJ1-5; 7 bases line up with TRBD1. The CDR3 contains 16 residues. Germline V gene data show CDR1 as MNHNY and CDR2 as SVGAGI (reference sequence). In DNA, the CDR3 is TGTGCCAGCAGTCCCGGGACAGTCTATAGCAATCAGCCCCTGCATTTT. Protein sequence: CASSPGTVYSNQPLHF.

The rearrangement joins TRBV6-2 or TRBV6-3 to TRBJ2-2; no clear D. Germline CDR1 and CDR2: MNHEY and SVGEGT. Trimming removed 0 bases at V and 5 bases at J, with 7 bases between. This CDR3 region has 14 residues. CDR3 DNA sequence: TGTGCCAGCAGTTACTCCCCAACAACCGGGGAGCTGTTTTTT. Amino acids: CASSYSPTTGELFF.

Only a few counts were recorded for this clonotype. This rearrangement joins TRBV6-2 or TRBV6-3 to TRBJ1-1; no clear D gene. Per germline, CDR1 MNHEY and CDR2 SVGEGT. CDR3 size: 15 residues. The ends were cut back, 1 base at V and 1 base at J, with 10 bases in the middle. CDR3 bases: TGTGCCAGCAGTTACTTACTGGGTACGAACACTGAAGCTTTCTTT. Translation: CASSYLLGTNTEAFF.

This clonotype was detected only a few times. The J gene is TRBJ2-2, the V gene TRBV15; 7 bases agree with TRBD2. The V gene end was trimmed by 3 bases and the J gene end by 6 bases; junction bases not matched to a gene: 4. Germline V gives CDR1 LNHNV, CDR2 YYDKDF (reference sequence). There are 14 residues in the CDR3. This chain's CDR3 is CATSSRSGAGELFF. CDR3 coding DNA: TGTGCCACCAGCAGTCGGAGCGGGGCCGGGGAGCTGTTTTTT.